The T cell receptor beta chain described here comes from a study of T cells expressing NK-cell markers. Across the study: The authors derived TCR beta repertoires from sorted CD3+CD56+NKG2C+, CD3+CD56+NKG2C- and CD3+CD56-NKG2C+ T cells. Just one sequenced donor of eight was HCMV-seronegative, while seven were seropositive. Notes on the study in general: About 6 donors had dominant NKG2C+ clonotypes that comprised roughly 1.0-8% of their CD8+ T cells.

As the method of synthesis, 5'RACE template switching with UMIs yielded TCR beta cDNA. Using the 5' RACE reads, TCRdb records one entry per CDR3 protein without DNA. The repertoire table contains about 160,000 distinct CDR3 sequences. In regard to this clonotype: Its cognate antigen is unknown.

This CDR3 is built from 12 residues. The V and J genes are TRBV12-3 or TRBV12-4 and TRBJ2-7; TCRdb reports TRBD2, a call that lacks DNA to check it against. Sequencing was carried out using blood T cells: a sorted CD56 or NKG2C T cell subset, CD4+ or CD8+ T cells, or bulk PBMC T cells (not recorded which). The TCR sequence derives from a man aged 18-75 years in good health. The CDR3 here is CASRGGWHEQYF.